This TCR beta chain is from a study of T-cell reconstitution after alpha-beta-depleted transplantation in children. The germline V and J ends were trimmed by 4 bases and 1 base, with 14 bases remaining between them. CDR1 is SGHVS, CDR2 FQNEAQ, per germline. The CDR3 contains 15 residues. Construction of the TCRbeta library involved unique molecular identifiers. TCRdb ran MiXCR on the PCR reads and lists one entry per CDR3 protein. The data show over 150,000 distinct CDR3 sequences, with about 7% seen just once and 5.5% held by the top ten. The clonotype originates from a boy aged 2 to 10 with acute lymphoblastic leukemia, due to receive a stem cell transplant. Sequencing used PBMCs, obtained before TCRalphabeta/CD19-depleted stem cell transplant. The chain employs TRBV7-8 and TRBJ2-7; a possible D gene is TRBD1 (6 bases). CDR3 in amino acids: CASSSRTGNSYEQYF. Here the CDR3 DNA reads TGTGCCAGCAGCTCTCGTACAGGGAATTCCTACGAGCAGTACTTC.